The 14 T cell receptor beta chains presented below share a single source sample, sequenced in a study of regulatory T cells in long-lasting Graves disease. Time point reported: persistent/refractory GD, antithyroid drugs over 5 years with positive TRAb. Scientists built the TCR library using RNA that was extracted from PBMCs. The TCR beta library used iRepertoire HTBI primers with Arm-PCR amplification of CDR3. MiXCR was run by TCRdb on the multiplex PCR reads, yielding one entry per CDR3 protein. Here the sample spans around 500,000 distinct CDR3 sequences, under 25% being singletons. The sequences come from peripheral blood mononuclear cells (PBMCs), collected when the disease was refractory, from a patient treated with antithyroid drugs. The receptors stem from a female donor with Graves disease.

V and J are TRBV5-1 and TRBJ2-2; D ambiguous. CDR1 SGHRS and CDR2 YFSETQ come from the germline V gene. This CDR3 is 11 amino acids long. V shed 0 bases and J shed 9 bases, with 3 bases lying between them. The CDR3 here is CASSLGRELFF. DNA for the CDR3: TGCGCCAGCAGCTTGGGAAGGGAGCTGTTTTTT.

In this sample, this clonotype turned up a few times. Written as DNA, the CDR3 is TGTGCCAGCAGCTTGCGCAGGTACGCTGAAGCTTTCTTT. Translated: CASSLRRYAEAFF. This chain joins TRBV5-6 and TRBJ1-1, with unresolved D. Germline V lookup: CDR1 SGHDT, CDR2 YYEEEE. V shed 1 base and J shed 6 bases, with 10 bases lying between them. CDR3 length: 13 residues.

This clonotype was seen ten or more times. This CDR3 reads CASSPSNENTEAFF. CDR3 sequence (DNA): TGTGCCAGCAGCCCAAGTAACGAGAACACTGAAGCTTTCTTT. The chain combines TRBV7-8 with TRBJ1-1; D gene uncertain. The V end lost 5 bases, the J end lost 1 base, and 11 bases lay between the germline ends. Germline values: CDR1 SGHVS, CDR2 FQNEAQ. This CDR3 is built from 14 residues.

This clonotype has ten or more counts. The chain recombines TRBV6-1 with TRBJ2-7, with 8 bases identical to TRBD1. This CDR3 is 14 amino acids long. Looked up from germline, CDR1 is MNHNS and CDR2 is SASEGT. Trimming took 6 bases from V and 2 from J; bases not matched to a gene: 6. Here the CDR3 reads CASRRQGRPYEQYF. CDR3 DNA: TGTGCCAGCAGGAGACAGGGGAGGCCCTACGAGCAGTACTTC.

Points on this clonotype: Since a much larger clone is just one base distant, this may be a read error. This sequence joins TRBV30 and TRBJ2-4; D unresolved. Per the germline V gene, CDR1 is GTSNPN and CDR2 is SVGIG (reference sequence). CDR3 size: 13 residues. The CDR3 region is CAWGVSQANIQYF. In nucleotides, the CDR3 is TGTGCCTGGGGTGTAAGTCAGGCAAACATTCAGTACTTC.

The gene calls are TRBV5-8 and TRBJ1-1; 12 positions agree with TRBD1. Trimming took 3 bases from V and 3 from J; bases not matched to a gene: 6. The CDR3 extends over 16 amino acids. The germline gives CDR1 SGHTS, CDR2 YDEGEE. CDR3 loop: CASSWRDRGLDTEAFF. In nucleotides, the CDR3 is TGTGCCAGCAGCTGGCGGGACAGGGGGCTGGACACTGAAGCTTTCTTT.

This clonotype was counted only a few times. This chain uses TRBV19 with TRBJ1-1; D ambiguous. Germline CDR1 LNHDA, CDR2 SQIVND (reference sequence). Trimming took 2 bases from V and 0 from J, leaving 10 bases between them. The length of the CDR3 is 15 residues. The DNA for the CDR3 is TGTGCCAGTAGTATAACGGCAGCCATGAACACTGAAGCTTTCTTT. Translating gives CASSITAAMNTEAFF.

This clonotype was seen repeatedly, ten times or more. The rearrangement uses TRBV20-1 and TRBJ2-4, with 11 positions matching TRBD2. Germline V lookup: CDR1 DFQATT, CDR2 SNEGSKA (reference sequence). The trim removed 3 bases at V and 6 bases at J, leaving 1 base unmatched. The CDR3 length is 13 residues. For the CDR3, the DNA is TGCAGTGCTAGGGGACTAGCGGTAAACATTCAGTACTTC. This gives the protein CSARGLAVNIQYF.

This clonotype was counted many times. The V call is TRBV28, the J call TRBJ1-6; D unclear. Trimming pared 6 bases from V and 0 bases from J, leaving 12 bases between. Looked up from germline, CDR1 is MDHEN and CDR2 is SYDVKM. CDR3 length: 16 amino acids. This CDR3 reads CASRDSGSSYNSPLHF. CDR3 DNA: TGTGCCAGCAGGGATAGCGGGAGCTCCTATAATTCACCCCTCCACTTT.

The CDR3 nucleotides are TGTGCCAGCAGCTACGGGACTAGCGGAGCCTCAGATACGCAGTATTTT. It codes for CASSYGTSGASDTQYF. V gene TRBV7-9 combines with J gene TRBJ2-3; 11 bases align to TRBD2. V shed 4 bases and J 4 bases; nucleotides not matched to a gene: 7. In germline, CDR1 is SEHNR, CDR2 FQNEAQ (reference sequence). The CDR3 totals 16 residues.

This chain links TRBV11-2 with TRBJ2-7, with TRBD2 identical over 7 bases. This CDR3 contains 15 residues. V shed 2 bases, J shed 2 bases, and the junction held 6 bases outside the gene matches. The V gene's germline CDR1 is SGHAT and CDR2 FQNNGV. Here the CDR3 DNA reads TGTGCCAGCAGCTTATCGCGGGAGTGGGCCTACGAGCAGTACTTC. It is translated as CASSLSREWAYEQYF.

The sample holds a few counts of this clonotype. This chain links TRBV19 with TRBJ2-7; 8 nucleotides line up with TRBD2. Germline V lookup: CDR1 LNHDA, CDR2 SQIVND (reference sequence). With V trimmed by 3 bases and J by 3 bases, 10 bases remained unmatched. The length of the CDR3 is 16 residues. In DNA, the CDR3 is TGTGCCAGTAGTATGGGTCAAGCGGGAGTGGTCTACGAGCAGTACTTC. Encoded protein: CASSMGQAGVVYEQYF.

The chain is built from TRBV20-1 and TRBJ1-5; TRBD1 is a possible D gene (6 bases). CDR1 and CDR2 (germline): DFQATT, SNEGSKA (reference sequence). The CDR3 consists of 16 residues. V gave up 3 bases and J gave up 0 bases, with 15 bases separating them. CDR3 region: CSASRSGANSNQPQHF. The CDR3 DNA sequence: TGCAGTGCTAGCAGGTCAGGGGCTAATAGCAATCAGCCCCAGCATTTT.

The V call is TRBV5-1, the J call TRBJ2-5; possible D gene TRBD2, 6 bases. The germline CDR1 and CDR2 sequences are SGHRS and YFSETQ. This CDR3 spans 14 amino acids. V was trimmed by 3 bases and J by 4 bases, leaving 13 bases between them. The CDR3 nucleotides read TGCGCCAGCAGCTCGCAGACTAGGGGAGAGACCCAGTACTTC. This sequence encodes CASSSQTRGETQYF.